A single T cell receptor beta chain is shown here with its context. As yet, its antigen is unknown. This entry belongs to a study of shared clonotypes between healthy human individuals. Study as a whole: Plates per donor: three CD4 naive, three CD4 memory, two CD8 naive, one CD8 memory. Study-wide findings and caveats: Represented diversity, genetic and exposure-history alike, was limited by few donors.

Deep-level running was used for the assay. Replicate PCRs for sorted subsets used 200 ng DNA; this equaled about 30,000 T cell genomes. The table came from immunoSEQ multiplex PCR; TCRdb's copy has only in-frame clones and leaves some out. Here the sample spans 950,000 to 1,100,000 clones, 65% to 75% being singletons. With 2 bases clipped from V and 4 bases from J, the junction kept 9 bases outside the gene matches. Germline assignment: CDR1 LNHNV and CDR2 YYDKDF (reference sequence). The CDR3 covers 16 residues. Sequencing was carried out using memory CD4+ T cells sorted from blood. Subset here: CD45RA-negative fraction. This clonotype was obtained from a man younger than 35 in good health. This chain joins TRBV15 and TRBJ2-7, with 9 bases fitting TRBD1. The CDR3 reads CATSRSAGQGMYEQYF. The CDR3 DNA reads as TGTGCCACCAGCAGAAGCGCGGGACAGGGTATGTACGAGCAGTACTTC.